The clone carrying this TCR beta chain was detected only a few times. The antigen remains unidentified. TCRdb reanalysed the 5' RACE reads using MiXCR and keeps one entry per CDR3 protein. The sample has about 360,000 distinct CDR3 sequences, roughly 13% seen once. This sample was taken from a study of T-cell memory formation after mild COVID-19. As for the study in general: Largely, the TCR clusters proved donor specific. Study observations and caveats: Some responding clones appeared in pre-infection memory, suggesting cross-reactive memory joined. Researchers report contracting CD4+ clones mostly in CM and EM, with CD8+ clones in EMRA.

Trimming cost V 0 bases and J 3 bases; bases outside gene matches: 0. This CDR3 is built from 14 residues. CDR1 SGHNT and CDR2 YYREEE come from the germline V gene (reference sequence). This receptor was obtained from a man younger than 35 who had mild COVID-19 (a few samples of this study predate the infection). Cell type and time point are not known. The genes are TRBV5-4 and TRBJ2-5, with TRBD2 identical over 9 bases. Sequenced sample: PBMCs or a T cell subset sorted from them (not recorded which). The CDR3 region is CASSLGTSEETQYF. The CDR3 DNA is TGTGCCAGCAGCTTGGGGACTAGCGAAGAGACCCAGTACTTC.